The T cell receptor beta chain under discussion was sequenced for a study of regulatory T cells in long-lasting Graves disease. Time point reported: persistent/refractory GD, antithyroid drugs over 5 years with positive TRAb. Preparation of the TCR library used RNA extracted from PBMCs. The CDR3 totals 18 residues. J lost 7 bases, V lost 5 bases, and 14 bases had no gene match. The authors built TCR beta libraries using iRepertoire HTBI primers and Arm-PCR of CDR3 regions. TCRdb re-derived calls from the multiplex PCR reads in MiXCR, one entry per CDR3 protein. The sample consists of more than 300,000 distinct CDR3 sequences, roughly 23% of them appearing once.

The sequenced sample was peripheral blood mononuclear cells (PBMCs), obtained when the disease was refractory, from a patient treated with antithyroid drugs. The chain uses TRBV12-3 or TRBV12-4 and TRBJ2-1; 13 bases fit TRBD2. The sequence derives from a woman between 40 and 50 years old with Graves disease. CDR3: CASSVSGTSGTLRNEQFF. CDR3 nucleotide sequence: TGTGCCAGCAGTGTTTCCGGGACTAGCGGGACCCTCCGAAATGAGCAGTTCTTC.